The rows below give T cell receptor beta chains drawn from one sample of a study of cytomegalovirus exposure and HLA in healthy donors. Sequencing used immunoSEQ multiplex PCR; TCRdb keeps in-frame clones, though not all of them. This sample yields about 130,000 clones, of which 70% to 85% are seen a single time; 1.4% to 1.5% belongs to the top ten. Sequenced input: PBMCs. The receptors were sampled from a female donor in good health and CMV-seronegative. Both conserved end residues are part of each CDR3. The D gene is left open where the match is weak. Size is omitted from some rows. Given values are once, few, many or a class for expanded clones.

J | V | D | size | DNA | CDR3
TRBJ1-4 | TRBV6-5 | . | . | TGTGCCAGCAGTCCTGGACGGGGGGTAGGAGAAAAACTGTTTTTT | CASSPGRGVGEKLFF
TRBJ2-5 | TRBV18 | TRBD1 | . | TGTGCCAGCTCACGGACAGGCCAAGAGACCCAGTACTTC | CASSRTGQETQYF
TRBJ2-7 | TRBV4-1 | TRBD1 | . | TGCGCCAGCAGCACCCGACAGGGAACCTACGAGCAGTACTTC | CASSTRQGTYEQYF
TRBJ2-1 | TRBV27 | . | . | TGTGCCAGCAGTTTCCTCCAGGGGTGGGACAATGAGCAGTTCTTC | CASSFLQGWDNEQFF
TRBJ1-3 | TRBV30 | TRBD1 | . | TGTGCCTTCGACAGGGGGAGTTCTGGAAACACCATATATTTT | CAFDRGSSGNTIYF
TRBJ1-1 | TRBV4-2 | . | . | TGTGCCAGCAGCCAAGATGCCCAGATCCCCACTGAAGCTTTCTTT | CASSQDAQIPTEAFF
TRBJ2-7 | TRBV2 | TRBD1 | few | TGTGCCAGCAGGGACAGGGAGGCCTCCTACGAGCAGTACTTC | CASRDREASYEQYF
TRBJ2-7 | TRBV29-1 | . | . | TGCAGCGTTGAATCCACAGGGTCCCCCTACGAGCAGTACTTC | CSVESTGSPYEQYF
TRBJ2-7 | TRBV27 | TRBD1 | . | TGTGCCAGCGCATACAGGGGTCCCTCAACCTACGAGCAGTACTTC | CASAYRGPSTYEQYF
TRBJ2-1 | TRBV7-7 | . | . | TGTGCTAGCAGCTTAGGCACGGGTTCAAACTACAATGAGCAGTTCTTC | CASSLGTGSNYNEQFF
TRBJ1-2 | TRBV5-1 | . | . | TGCGCCAGCAGCTTGCAGGGCGCTAACTATGGCTACACCTTC | CASSLQGANYGYTF
TRBJ2-5 | TRBV4-1 | . | . | TGCGCCAGCAGCCAAGATCTTACAGCCAGCCGGACCCAGTACTTC | CASSQDLTASRTQYF
TRBJ2-1 | TRBV27 | TRBD2 | once | TGTGCCAGCAGTCCTAGCGGAACATACAATGAGCAGTTCTTC | CASSPSGTYNEQFF
TRBJ1-1 | TRBV27 | . | . | TGTGCCAGCAGTCCCTCCGGCACTGAAGCTTTCTTT | CASSPSGTEAFF
TRBJ2-7 | TRBV11-2 | TRBD2 | few | TGTGCCAGCAGGAGACTAGCGGGAGATTCTCGGCAGTACTTC | CASRRLAGDSRQYF
TRBJ2-1 | TRBV19 | TRBD2 | . | TGTGCCAGTAGTATTCCCGGGAGGGCCTACAATGAGCAGTTCTTC | CASSIPGRAYNEQFF